A single sample is the source of the 12 T cell receptor beta chains below, sequenced in a study of blood T cell repertoires in COVID-19. Clones were sequenced by immunoSEQ multiplex PCR, and TCRdb holds only the in-frame ones, with some missing. The profile shows over 200,000 clones, 86% of them singletons. Sequenced input: PBMCs or T cells enriched from blood (not recorded which). These receptors all stem from a woman in her forties or fifties in a cohort exposed to, infected with or recovered from COVID-19 (not recorded which).

The V gene is TRBV6-6, the J gene TRBJ1-2, with D hard to call. The germline V gene encodes CDR1 MNHNY and CDR2 SVGAGI (reference sequence). Trimming pared 2 bases from V and 6 bases from J, leaving 7 bases between. The CDR3 covers 12 residues. DNA for the CDR3: TGTGCCAGCAGTTACGAGGTCCATGGCTACACCTTC. This encodes CASSYEVHGYTF.

V is TRBV10-3 and J is TRBJ2-7, with 9 positions matching TRBD2. The CDR3 runs 18 residues. The germline CDR1 and CDR2 sequences are ENHRY and SYGVKD. With V trimmed by 6 bases and J by 1 base, 16 bases remained unmatched. In DNA form, the CDR3 reads TGTGCCATCAGCTCCCTTAACAGCGGGGGGTTTGGTTCCTACGAGCAGTACTTC. As protein: CAISSLNSGGFGSYEQYF.

This chain uses TRBV5-1 with TRBJ1-1; 7 nucleotides align to TRBD1. Germline CDR1 reads SGHRS; CDR2 reads YFSETQ. This CDR3 comprises 16 residues. The trim removed 4 bases at V and 0 bases at J, leaving 9 bases unmatched. CDR3 nucleotide sequence: TGCGCCAGCAGCCCAAGGACAGGTGATATGAACACTGAAGCTTTCTTT. Translation: CASSPRTGDMNTEAFF.

The chain links TRBV10-3 to TRBJ2-1; 8 nucleotides line up with TRBD2. The trim removed 0 bases at V and 7 bases at J, leaving 8 bases unmatched. From germline, CDR1 is ENHRY and CDR2 SYGVKD. CDR3 length: 16 amino acids. This chain's CDR3 is CAISESKVAGLNEQFF. The CDR3 DNA is TGTGCCATCAGTGAGTCGAAGGTAGCGGGGTTAAATGAGCAGTTCTTC.

V usage is TRBV5-1 and J usage is TRBJ2-5; TRBD1 matches at 7 bases. With 8 bases clipped from V and 2 bases from J, the junction kept 3 bases outside the gene matches. The CDR3 contains 12 residues. In germline, CDR1 is SGHRS, CDR2 YFSETQ. CDR3 bases: TGCGCCAGTATGGGACAGCAAGAGACCCAGTACTTC. This translates into CASMGQQETQYF.

V gene TRBV19 combines with J gene TRBJ1-2; TRBD1 matches 8 bases. From germline, CDR1 is LNHDA and CDR2 SQIVND (reference sequence). Germline trimming cut 3 bases from V and 8 bases from J; bases unmatched to any gene: 11. The CDR3 has 15 residues. The CDR3 DNA follows: TGTGCCAGTAGTATTTCGGACAGGGATAGGGGGGGCTACACCTTC. Its translation: CASSISDRDRGGYTF.

This clone was found a few times. Within the sample, other DNA sequences also encode this same CDR3. V gene TRBV9 combines with J gene TRBJ2-1, with D possibly being TRBD2 (5 bases). Trimming shortened V by 2 bases and J by 0 bases, and 6 bases separated the two germline ends. The V gene's germline CDR1 is SGDLS and CDR2 YYNGEE. CDR3 size: 14 residues. The CDR3 nucleotides are TGTGCCAGCAGCGTGGCGGGCTCCTACAATGAGCAGTTCTTC. This codes for CASSVAGSYNEQFF.

This chain links TRBV4-2 with TRBJ1-3; TRBD1 matches 8 bases. The J segment lost 3 bases and the V segment lost 1 base, leaving 14 bases of the junction unmatched. This CDR3 has 19 amino acids. Germline V gene sequence: CDR1 LGHNA, CDR2 YNFKEQ. The chain's CDR3 is CASSQVGQGIIGSGNTIYF. The CDR3 DNA reads TGTGCCAGCAGCCAAGTCGGACAGGGAATAATAGGGAGTGGAAACACCATATATTTT.

The chain couples TRBV9 to TRBJ2-1; D is perhaps TRBD1 (5 bases). V dropped 4 bases and J dropped 0 bases, with 14 bases sitting between them. The CDR3 loop spans 16 amino acids. CDR1 is SGDLS, CDR2 YYNGEE, per germline. Here the CDR3 DNA reads TGTGCCAGCAGCCATTCACAGGAGATCTCCTACAATGAGCAGTTCTTC. This encodes CASSHSQEISYNEQFF.

The J gene is TRBJ1-2, the V gene TRBV7-9; D unclear. CDR3 length equals 11 residues. Germline assignment: CDR1 SEHNR and CDR2 FQNEAQ (reference sequence). V dropped 5 bases and J dropped 8 bases, with 9 bases sitting between them. The CDR3 region is CASSARVGYTF. The DNA for the CDR3 is TGTGCCAGCAGCGCGAGGGTAGGCTACACCTTC.

V usage is TRBV6-2 or TRBV6-3 and J usage is TRBJ1-2, with D maybe TRBD1 (6 bases). Trimming left V 6 bases short and J 4 bases short, with 15 bases between. The CDR3 sequence is 14 residues long. The V gene's germline CDR1 is MNHEY and CDR2 SVGEGT. The CDR3 protein is CASSNERQVYGYTF. The CDR3 DNA reads as TGTGCCAGCAGCAATGAAAGACAGGTCTATGGCTACACCTTC.

The rearrangement links TRBV9 to TRBJ2-2, with 8 positions matching TRBD1. This CDR3 contains 15 residues. The ends lost 4 bases at V and 5 bases at J; junction bases unmatched: 7. Germline lookup yields CDR1 SGDLS and CDR2 YYNGEE. The CDR3 nucleotides read TGTGCCAGCAGCCCCCAGACAGGGGCAACCGGGGAGCTGTTTTTT. Encoded protein: CASSPQTGATGELFF.